What follows are 7 T cell receptor beta chains derived from one specimen sequenced in a study of Ad26.COV2.S vaccination and SARS-CoV-2 variants. The method was immunoSEQ multiplex PCR; TCRdb's version includes in-frame clones alone and lacks a portion of them. The sample consists of under 600,000 clones, approximately 90% of them appearing once. Regarding treatment: around 19 received Ad26.COV2.S at low or high dose, single or two shots; about 5 received placebo; per-sample allocation not given. Sampling was done on day 63 after the first vaccine or placebo injection. Sequenced material: peripheral blood, taken in a trial of Ad26.COV2.S vaccine versus placebo. The receptors were gathered from a person between 18 and 65 years old who received the Ad26.COV2.S COVID-19 vaccine or a placebo.

The V call is TRBV18, the J call TRBJ2-7; 7 bases are shared with TRBD1. With V trimmed by 0 bases and J by 4 bases, 15 bases remained unmatched. Germline loops: CDR1 KGHSH, CDR2 LQKENI. CDR3 length: 18 amino acids. The CDR3 is CASSPPNKGAMRDYEQYF. CDR3 in DNA: TGTGCCAGCTCACCACCCAATAAGGGGGCGATGAGAGATTACGAGCAGTACTTC. Combining the CDR3 with reference TRBV18 and TRBJ2-7 gives the whole variable domain NAGVMQNPRHLVRRRGQEARLRCSPMKGHSHVYWYRQLPEEGLKFMVYLQKENIIDESGMPKERFSAEFPKEGPSILRIQQVVRGDSAAYFCASSPPNKGAMRDYEQYFGPGTRLTVT.

The chain recombines TRBV5-1 with TRBJ2-7; D may be TRBD1 (6 bases). The CDR3 has 13 residues. V lost 7 bases to trimming and J lost 1 base, with 12 bases between them. Germline assignment: CDR1 SGHRS and CDR2 YFSETQ. The CDR3 protein is CASRRGQSYEQYF. The CDR3 nucleotides read TGCGCCAGCCGCCGGGGACAATCCTACGAGCAGTACTTC. Based on the CDR3 plus reference TRBV5-1 and TRBJ2-7, the full variable domain is KAGVTQTPRYLIKTRGQQVTLSCSPISGHRSVSWYQQTPGQGLQFLFEYFSETQRNKGNFPGRFSGRQFSNSRSEMNVSTLELGDSALYLCASRRGQSYEQYFGPGTRLTVT.

V usage is TRBV28 and J usage is TRBJ2-3, with D possibly matching TRBD1 (7 bases). This CDR3 region has 16 residues. Germline CDR1 MDHEN, CDR2 SYDVKM. The germline V and J ends were trimmed by 6 bases and 3 bases, with 19 bases remaining between them. CDR3 in amino acids: CASSRMGRGRTDTQYF. The CDR3 nucleotides are TGTGCCAGCAGCCGCATGGGCAGGGGGAGGACAGATACGCAGTATTTT. Using reference TRBV28 and TRBJ2-3 for the parts outside the CDR3, the full variable domain is DVKVTQSSRYLVKRTGEKVFLECVQDMDHENMFWYRQDPGLGLRLIYFSYDVKMKEKGDIPEGYSVSREKKERFSLILESASTNQTSMYLCASSRMGRGRTDTQYFGPGTRLTVL.

The V call is TRBV18, the J call TRBJ2-1; D is perhaps TRBD2 (6 bases). CDR1 is KGHSH and CDR2 is LQKENI in the germline V gene. The V and J ends lost 6 bases and 10 bases respectively, with 22 bases between them. This CDR3 has 15 residues. As DNA, the CDR3 is TGTGCCAGCTCGCCTACGGGGGACCTGGGGAAGGAGCAGTTCTTC. Translation gives CASSPTGDLGKEQFF. The full variable domain, with the rest looked up from reference TRBV18 and TRBJ2-1, is NAGVMQNPRHLVRRRGQEARLRCSPMKGHSHVYWYRQLPEEGLKFMVYLQKENIIDESGMPKERFSAEFPKEGPSILRIQQVVRGDSAAYFCASSPTGDLGKEQFFGPGTRLTVL.

This clone was recorded only once. The CDR3, as DNA: TGTGCCAGCAGTGCCGGCACAGGGAACACTGAAGCTTTCTTT. Protein sequence: CASSAGTGNTEAFF. The rearrangement uses TRBV28 and TRBJ1-1; possibly TRBD1 for D (5 bases). This CDR3 comprises 14 residues. Germline V CDR1 and CDR2: MDHEN, SYDVKM. Trimming removed 5 bases at V and 1 base at J, with 11 bases between.

This clone was detected only once. The chain recombines TRBV5-4 with TRBJ1-2; TRBD1 matches 9 bases. Trimming cost V 1 base and J 4 bases; bases outside gene matches: 11. Germline assignment: CDR1 SGHNT and CDR2 YYREEE (reference sequence). This CDR3 comprises 17 residues. The CDR3 loop is CASSLYPPTGGGYGYTF. CDR3 DNA sequence: TGTGCCAGCAGCTTGTATCCCCCGACAGGGGGAGGCTATGGCTACACCTTC.

The chain is built from TRBV7-2 and TRBJ2-3; D gene ambiguous. Looked up from germline, CDR1 is SGHTA and CDR2 is FQGNSA. CDR3 length: 12 residues. The V gene lost 5 bases and the J gene lost 2 bases, with 5 bases spanning the gap. The CDR3 reads CASSPNTDTQYF. The CDR3 DNA sequence: TGTGCCAGCAGCCCCAACACAGATACGCAGTATTTT.